The entry below gives a single T cell receptor beta chain sequence along with its context. This sample is part of a study of blood T cell repertoires in COVID-19. On the study more broadly: COVID-19 samples from acute and convalescent phases originated in the United States, Italy and Spain. In each case, the material was cDNA or gDNA derived from T cells, B-cell-depleted T cells, or PBMCs.

The study recruited people aged roughly 18 to 89 years across about two dozen US areas. Original analysis: Using reference gene primer amplification, nucleated cell counts were estimated. TCRdb's copy holds only in-frame clones and misses some; the assay was immunoSEQ multiplex PCR. That table gives V, J and clone size, and the DNA gave D and trimming. This table holds about 250,000 clones, around nine tenths found once. With V trimmed by 5 bases and J by 3 bases, 9 bases remained unmatched. There are 15 residues in the CDR3. Germline-derived CDR1 and CDR2 are SEHNR and FQNEAQ (reference sequence). The sample consisted of PBMCs or T cells enriched from blood (not recorded which). The TCR was taken from a woman aged 18-29 years who had recovered from COVID-19. The V gene is TRBV7-9, the J gene TRBJ2-7; 8 positions match TRBD1. The CDR3 coding sequence is TGTGCCAGCAGCGAGGGACAGGTAGGCGGCTACGAGCAGTACTTC. Translated: CASSEGQVGGYEQYF. The entire variable domain, with the rest obtained from reference TRBV7-9 and TRBJ2-7, is as follows: DTGVSQNPRHKITKRGQNVTFRCDPISEHNRLYWYRQTLGQGPEFLTYFQNEAQLEKSRLLSDRFSAERPKGSFSTLEIQRTEQGDSAMYLCASSEGQVGGYEQYFGPGTRLTVT.